This TCR beta chain was sequenced in a study of CD8 T cells in ankylosing spondylitis. TCRdb fed the 5' RACE reads into MiXCR, producing one record per CDR3 protein. The sample shows under 200,000 distinct CDR3 sequences, about 9.9% of them seen only once. Germline-derived CDR1 and CDR2 are LGHNA and YSLEER. V lost 0 bases and J lost 1, with 2 bases in between. The CDR3 contains 13 residues. V gene TRBV4-3 combines with J gene TRBJ2-3; unclear D gene. The origin of this receptor is a male donor with ankylosing spondylitis or in good health (not recorded which). The material sequenced was blood, either unsorted or a sorted T cell fraction (not recorded which). CDR3 residues: CASSQDRTDTQYF. The CDR3 nucleotides are TGCGCCAGCAGCCAAGATCGCACAGATACGCAGTATTTT.